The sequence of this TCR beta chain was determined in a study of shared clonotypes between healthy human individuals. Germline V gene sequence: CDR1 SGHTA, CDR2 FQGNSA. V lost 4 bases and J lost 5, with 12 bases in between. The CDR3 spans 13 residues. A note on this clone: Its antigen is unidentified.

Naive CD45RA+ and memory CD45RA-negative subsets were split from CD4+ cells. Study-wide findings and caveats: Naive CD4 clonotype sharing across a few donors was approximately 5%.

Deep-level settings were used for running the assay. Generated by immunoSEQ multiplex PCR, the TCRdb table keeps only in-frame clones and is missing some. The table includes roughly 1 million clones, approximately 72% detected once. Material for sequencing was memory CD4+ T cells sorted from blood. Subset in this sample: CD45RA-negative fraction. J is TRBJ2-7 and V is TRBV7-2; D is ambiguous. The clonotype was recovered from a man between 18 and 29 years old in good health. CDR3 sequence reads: CASSSHARNEQYF. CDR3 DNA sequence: TGTGCCAGCAGCTCACACGCGAGGAACGAGCAGTACTTC.